The subject of this entry is one TCR beta chain. The sample comes from a study of blood T cell repertoires in COVID-19. Germline lookup yields CDR1 SGHRS and CDR2 YFSETQ. The junction had 10 bases not matched to a gene; V was cut back by 3 bases and J by 5 bases. The CDR3 is 15 residues long. Data came from immunoSEQ multiplex PCR; TCRdb stores just in-frame clones and leaves some out. The repertoire holds some 340,000 clones, with roughly 80% as singletons. The origin of this receptor is a woman between 45 and 60 years old who had recovered from COVID-19. Sequenced: PBMCs or T cells enriched from blood (not recorded which). The V gene is TRBV5-1, the J gene TRBJ2-7, with 8 bases aligning to TRBD1. CDR3: CASSSAGTGGDEQYF. Written as DNA, the CDR3 is TGCGCCAGCAGCTCGGCTGGGACAGGTGGGGACGAGCAGTACTTC.